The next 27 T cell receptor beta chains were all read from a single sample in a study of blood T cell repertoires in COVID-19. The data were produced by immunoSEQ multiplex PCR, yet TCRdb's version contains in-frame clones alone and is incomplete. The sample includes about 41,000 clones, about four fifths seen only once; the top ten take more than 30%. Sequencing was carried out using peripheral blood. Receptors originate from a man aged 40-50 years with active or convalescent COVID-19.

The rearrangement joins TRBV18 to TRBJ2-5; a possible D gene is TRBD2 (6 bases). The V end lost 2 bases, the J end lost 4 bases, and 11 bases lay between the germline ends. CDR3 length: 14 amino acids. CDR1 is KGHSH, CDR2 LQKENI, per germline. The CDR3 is CASSPSGGPETQYF. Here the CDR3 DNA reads TGTGCCAGCTCACCAAGTGGAGGGCCAGAGACCCAGTACTTC.

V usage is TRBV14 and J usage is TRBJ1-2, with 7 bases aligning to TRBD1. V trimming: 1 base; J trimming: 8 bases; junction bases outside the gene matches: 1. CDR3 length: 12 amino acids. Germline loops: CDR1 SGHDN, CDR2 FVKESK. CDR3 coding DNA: TGTGCCAGCAGCCAAGGGGACAGCGGCTACACCTTC. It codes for CASSQGDSGYTF.

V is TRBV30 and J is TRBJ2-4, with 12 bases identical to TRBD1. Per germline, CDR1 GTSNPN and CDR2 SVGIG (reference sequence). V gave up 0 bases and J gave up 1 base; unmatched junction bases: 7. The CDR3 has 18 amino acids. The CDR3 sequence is CAWSVRDRGRLAKNIQYF. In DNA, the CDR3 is TGTGCCTGGAGTGTAAGGGACAGGGGGCGTTTGGCCAAAAACATTCAGTACTTC.

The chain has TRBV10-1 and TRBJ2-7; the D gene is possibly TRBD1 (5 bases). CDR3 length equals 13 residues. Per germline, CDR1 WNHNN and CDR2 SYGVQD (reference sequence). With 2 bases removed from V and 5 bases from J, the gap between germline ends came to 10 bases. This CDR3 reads CASSEADSHEQYF. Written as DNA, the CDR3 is TGCGCCAGCAGTGAGGCCGACAGCCACGAGCAGTACTTC.

For the CDR3, the DNA is TGTGCCAGCAGCTCTCCGGGACAGGCCCGCTCCTACGAGCAGTACTTC. Amino acid sequence: CASSSPGQARSYEQYF. The J gene is TRBJ2-7, the V gene TRBV11-3, with TRBD1 identical over 8 bases. The CDR3 has 16 residues. In germline, CDR1 is SGHNT, CDR2 YENEEA. Trimming took 4 bases from V and 0 from J; bases not matched to a gene: 8.

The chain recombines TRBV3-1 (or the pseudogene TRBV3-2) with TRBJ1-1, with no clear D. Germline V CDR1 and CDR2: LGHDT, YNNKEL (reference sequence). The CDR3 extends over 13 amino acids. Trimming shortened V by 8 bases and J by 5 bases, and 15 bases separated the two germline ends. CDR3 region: CASSDVEKTEAFF. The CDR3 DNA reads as TGTGCCAGCTCCGATGTGGAGAAAACTGAAGCTTTCTTT.

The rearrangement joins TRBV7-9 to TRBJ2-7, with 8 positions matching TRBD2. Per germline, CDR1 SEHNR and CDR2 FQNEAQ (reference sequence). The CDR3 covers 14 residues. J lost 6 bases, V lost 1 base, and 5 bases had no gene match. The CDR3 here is CASSLGTSSAEQYF. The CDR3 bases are TGTGCCAGCAGCTTAGGGACTAGCAGCGCCGAGCAGTACTTC. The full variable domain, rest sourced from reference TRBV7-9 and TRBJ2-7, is DTGVSQNPRHKITKRGQNVTFRCDPISEHNRLYWYRQTLGQGPEFLTYFQNEAQLEKSRLLSDRFSAERPKGSFSTLEIQRTEQGDSAMYLCASSLGTSSAEQYFGPGTRLTVT.

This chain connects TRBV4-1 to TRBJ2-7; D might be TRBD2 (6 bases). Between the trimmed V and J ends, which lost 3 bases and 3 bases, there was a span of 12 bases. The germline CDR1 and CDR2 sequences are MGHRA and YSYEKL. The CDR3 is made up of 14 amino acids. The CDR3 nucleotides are TGCGCCAGCAGCCAGCCCACTAGCAGCTACGAGCAGTACTTC. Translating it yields CASSQPTSSYEQYF.

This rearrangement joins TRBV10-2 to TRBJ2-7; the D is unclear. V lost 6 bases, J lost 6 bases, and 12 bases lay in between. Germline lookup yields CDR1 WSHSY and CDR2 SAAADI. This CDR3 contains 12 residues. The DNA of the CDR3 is TGCGCCAGCAGCCCCCCTCACGGCGAGCAGTACTTC. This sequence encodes CASSPPHGEQYF.

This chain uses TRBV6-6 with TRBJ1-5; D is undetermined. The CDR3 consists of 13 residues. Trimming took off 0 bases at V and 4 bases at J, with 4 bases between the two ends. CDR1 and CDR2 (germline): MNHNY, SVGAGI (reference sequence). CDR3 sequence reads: CASSYSRNQPQHF. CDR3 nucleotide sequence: TGTGCCAGCAGTTACTCGAGGAATCAGCCCCAGCATTTT.

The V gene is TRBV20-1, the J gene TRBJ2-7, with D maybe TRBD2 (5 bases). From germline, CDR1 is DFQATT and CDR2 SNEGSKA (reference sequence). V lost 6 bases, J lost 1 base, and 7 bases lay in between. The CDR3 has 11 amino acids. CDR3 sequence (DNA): TGCAGTGCAGGGAGATCCTACGAGCAGTACTTC. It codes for CSAGRSYEQYF.

The CDR3 DNA reads as TGTGCCAGCAGCTCGCTAACAGGGGGTCGGCCCCAGCATTTT. Amino acids: CASSSLTGGRPQHF. V is TRBV7-2 and J is TRBJ1-5; 8 positions agree with TRBD1. Germline V lookup: CDR1 SGHTA, CDR2 FQGNSA. With 4 bases clipped from V and 9 bases from J, the junction kept 8 bases outside the gene matches. The CDR3 loop spans 14 amino acids.

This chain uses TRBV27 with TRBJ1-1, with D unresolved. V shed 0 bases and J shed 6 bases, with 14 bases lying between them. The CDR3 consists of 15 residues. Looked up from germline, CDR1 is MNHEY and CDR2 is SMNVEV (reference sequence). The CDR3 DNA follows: TGTGCCAGCAGTTTATCGCGAAGCCTCGGGGCTGAAGCTTTCTTT. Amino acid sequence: CASSLSRSLGAEAFF.

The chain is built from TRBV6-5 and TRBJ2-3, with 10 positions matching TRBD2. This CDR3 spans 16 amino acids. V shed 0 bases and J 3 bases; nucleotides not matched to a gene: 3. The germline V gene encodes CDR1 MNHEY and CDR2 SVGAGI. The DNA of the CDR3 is TGTGCCAGCAGTTACTCGATAGCGGGGGGAACAGATACGCAGTATTTT. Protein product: CASSYSIAGGTDTQYF.

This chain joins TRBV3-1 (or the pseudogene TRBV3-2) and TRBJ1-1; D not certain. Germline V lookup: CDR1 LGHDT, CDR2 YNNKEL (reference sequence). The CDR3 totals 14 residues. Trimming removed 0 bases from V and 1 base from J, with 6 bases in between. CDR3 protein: CASSQDYRNTEAFF. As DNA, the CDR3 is TGTGCCAGCAGCCAAGATTATCGGAACACTGAAGCTTTCTTT.

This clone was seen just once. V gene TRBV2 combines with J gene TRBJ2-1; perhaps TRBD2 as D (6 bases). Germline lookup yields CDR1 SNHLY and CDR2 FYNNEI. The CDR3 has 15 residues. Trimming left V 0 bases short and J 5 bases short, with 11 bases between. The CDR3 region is CASSEARLVNNEQFF. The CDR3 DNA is TGTGCCAGCAGTGAAGCGCGACTAGTAAACAATGAGCAGTTCTTC.

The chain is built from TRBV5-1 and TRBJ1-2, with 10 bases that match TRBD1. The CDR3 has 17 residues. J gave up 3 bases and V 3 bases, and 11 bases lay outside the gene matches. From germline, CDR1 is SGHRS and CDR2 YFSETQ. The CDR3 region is CASSYDYRDRGHYGYTF. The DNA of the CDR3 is TGCGCCAGCAGCTACGATTACCGGGACAGGGGCCACTATGGCTACACCTTC.

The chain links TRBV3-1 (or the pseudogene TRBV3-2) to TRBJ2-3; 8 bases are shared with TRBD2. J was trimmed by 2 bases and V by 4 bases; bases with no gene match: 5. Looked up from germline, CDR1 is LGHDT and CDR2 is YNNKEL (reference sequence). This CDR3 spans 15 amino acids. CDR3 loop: CASSLGGGSTDTQYF. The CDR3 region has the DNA TGTGCCAGCAGCCTAGGCGGGGGGTCCACAGATACGCAGTATTTT.

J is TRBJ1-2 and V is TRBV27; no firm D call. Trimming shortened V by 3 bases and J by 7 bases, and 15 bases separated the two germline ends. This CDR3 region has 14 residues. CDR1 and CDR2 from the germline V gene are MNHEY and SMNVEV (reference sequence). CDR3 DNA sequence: TGTGCCAGCAGTTTGTCCCCCGCGGTTAGTGGCTACACCTTC. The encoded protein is CASSLSPAVSGYTF.

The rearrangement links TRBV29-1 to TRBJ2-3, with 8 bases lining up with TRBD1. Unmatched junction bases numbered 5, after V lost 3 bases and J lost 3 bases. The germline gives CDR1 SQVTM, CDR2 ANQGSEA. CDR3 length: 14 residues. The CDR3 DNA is TGCAGCGTTGAGACAGGGGTTAGGACAGATACGCAGTATTTT. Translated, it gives CSVETGVRTDTQYF.

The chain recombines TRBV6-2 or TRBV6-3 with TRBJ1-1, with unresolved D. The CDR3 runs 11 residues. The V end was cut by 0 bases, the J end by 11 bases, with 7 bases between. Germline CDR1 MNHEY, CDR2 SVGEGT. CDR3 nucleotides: TGTGCCAGCAGTTACTCGGTTCGGGCTTTCTTT. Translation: CASSYSVRAFF.

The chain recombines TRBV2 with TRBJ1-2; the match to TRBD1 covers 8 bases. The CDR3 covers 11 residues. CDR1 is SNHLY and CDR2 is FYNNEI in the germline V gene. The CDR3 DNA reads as TGTGCGGCAGGGGGCGGAGCAGGCTACACCTTC. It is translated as CAAGGGAGYTF.

The CDR3 region is CASRASGRSFGTQYF. In nucleotides, the CDR3 is TGTGCCAGTCGGGCTAGCGGGAGGTCTTTTGGTACGCAGTATTTT. The chain recombines TRBV19 with TRBJ2-3, with 11 bases lining up with TRBD2. The CDR3 runs 15 residues. Germline trimming cut 8 bases from V and 8 bases from J; bases unmatched to any gene: 12. CDR1 and CDR2 (germline): LNHDA, SQIVND (reference sequence).

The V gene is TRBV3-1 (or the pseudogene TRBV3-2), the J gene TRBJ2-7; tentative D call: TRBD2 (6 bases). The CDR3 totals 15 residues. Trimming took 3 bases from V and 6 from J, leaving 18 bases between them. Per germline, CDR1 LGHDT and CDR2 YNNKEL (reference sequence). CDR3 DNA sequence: TGTGCCAGCAGCCACTCCGGGGGTCGGATGGGCGAGCAGTACTTC. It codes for CASSHSGGRMGEQYF.

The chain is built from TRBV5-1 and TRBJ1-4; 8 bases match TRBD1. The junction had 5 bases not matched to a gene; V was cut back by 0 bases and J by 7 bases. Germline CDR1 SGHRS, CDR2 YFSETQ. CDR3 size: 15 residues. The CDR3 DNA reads TGCGCCAGCAGCTTGGCCGCAGGGGGCGGTGAAAAACTGTTTTTT. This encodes CASSLAAGGGEKLFF.

This CDR3 is CASSMAGGAASSYNEQFF. The CDR3 coding sequence is TGTGCCAGTAGTATGGCAGGAGGAGCGGCGAGCTCCTACAATGAGCAGTTCTTC. The chain recombines TRBV19 with TRBJ2-1, with a possible D match to TRBD2 (5 bases). The CDR3 extends over 18 amino acids. The germline CDR1 and CDR2 sequences are LNHDA and SQIVND (reference sequence). Trimming stripped 3 bases from V and 0 bases from J, with 18 bases between.

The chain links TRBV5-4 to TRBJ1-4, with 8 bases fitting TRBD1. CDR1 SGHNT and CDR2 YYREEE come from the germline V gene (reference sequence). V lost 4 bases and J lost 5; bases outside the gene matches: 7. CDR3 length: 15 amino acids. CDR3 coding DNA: TGTGCCAGCAGCAAAACGACAGGGGACAATGAAAAACTGTTTTTT. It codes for CASSKTTGDNEKLFF.